Listed below are T cell receptor beta chains from one sample, sequenced in a study of T cells after yellow fever vaccination. TCRdb re-called the 5' RACE reads with MiXCR, one entry per CDR3 protein. The data hold some 390,000 distinct CDR3 sequences, with about 6% observed a single time. The sequencing here drew on PBMCs, taken 5 days after the yellow fever booster vaccination. The receptors derive from a man aged 25-45 years who received the YFV17D yellow fever vaccine. The CDR3 runs from the conserved cysteine through the conserved F or W. D genes are given only for firm matches. Clone sizes are given selectively: once, few, many, or a class where the clone is expanded.

d_gene	abundance	v_gene	j_gene	CDR3aa	CDR3nt
.	few	TRBV4-1	TRBJ2-7	CASSQDAGLTYEQYF	TGCGCCAGCAGCCAAGATGCAGGGTTAACCTACGAGCAGTACTTC
.	many	TRBV6-1	TRBJ2-7	CASSERTDAYEQYF	TGTGCCAGCAGTGAAAGGACGGATGCCTACGAGCAGTACTTC
TRBD2	.	TRBV6-1	TRBJ2-5	CASSETSGRAPGGTQYF	TGTGCCAGCAGTGAGACTAGCGGGAGGGCGCCTGGCGGGACCCAGTACTTC
TRBD1	once	TRBV6-5	TRBJ1-2	CAVSGTVYGYTF	TGTGCCGTTTCCGGGACAGTCTATGGCTACACCTTC
.	few	TRBV11-3	TRBJ2-6	CASSPAGANVLTF	TGTGCCAGCAGCCCGGCTGGGGCCAACGTCCTGACTTTC
.	many	TRBV2	TRBJ2-3	CASSEGATVSSDTQYF	TGTGCCAGCAGTGAAGGGGCTACAGTTAGCTCAGATACGCAGTATTTT
TRBD1	.	TRBV6-1	TRBJ2-7	CASSESGQVQYF	TGTGCCAGCAGTGAATCGGGACAGGTTCAGTACTTC
TRBD1	few	TRBV19	TRBJ1-6	CASSTTGVNSPLHF	TGTGCCAGTAGTACAACAGGGGTCAATTCACCCCTCCACTTT
.	.	TRBV18	TRBJ2-5	CASSRAGTAGVETQYF	TGTGCCAGCTCAAGAGCCGGGACAGCGGGCGTAGAGACCCAGTACTTC
.	.	TRBV28	TRBJ2-5	CASNQPNLETQYF	TGTGCCAGCAACCAACCAAACCTAGAGACCCAGTACTTC
.	many	TRBV20-1	TRBJ2-7	CSARLPGRSYEQYF	TGCAGTGCTAGACTTCCCGGAAGGTCCTACGAGCAGTACTTC
.	.	TRBV3-1	TRBJ2-6	CASSPWRRSSGANVLTF	TGTGCCAGCAGCCCTTGGAGGAGATCTTCTGGGGCCAACGTCCTGACTTTC
.	many	TRBV5-1	TRBJ2-1	CASSTGTGGSTSGYNEQFF	TGCGCCAGCAGCACGGGGACAGGAGGAAGTACTAGCGGATACAATGAGCAGTTCTTC
TRBD2	many	TRBV5-1	TRBJ2-7	CASSLVVAGVYEQYF	TGCGCCAGCAGCTTGGTAGTAGCGGGAGTCTACGAGCAGTACTTC
TRBD2	.	TRBV5-4	TRBJ2-1	CASSLAGTSGRCEQFF	TGTGCCAGCAGCTTGGCCGGGACTAGCGGGAGATGCGAGCAGTTCTTC
.	.	TRBV29-1	TRBJ2-1	CSVFRVFSYNEQFF	TGCAGCGTTTTCCGGGTTTTCTCCTACAATGAGCAGTTCTTC
TRBD2	few	TRBV20-1	TRBJ2-1	CSARVAGLLSYNEQFF	TGCAGTGCAAGGGTAGCGGGGCTACTCTCCTACAATGAGCAGTTCTTC
TRBD2	many	TRBV11-2	TRBJ2-7	CASSLGASGSHEQYF	TGTGCCAGCAGCTTAGGGGCTAGCGGGAGTCACGAGCAGTACTTC
.	many	TRBV28	TRBJ2-7	CASSFDGGGGGSSYEQYF	TGTGCCAGCAGTTTCGACGGTGGGGGGGGCGGGAGTTCCTACGAGCAGTACTTC
.	.	TRBV3-1	TRBJ2-1	CASSQGVSDEQFF	TGTGCCAGCAGCCAAGGAGTGTCGGATGAGCAGTTCTTC
TRBD1	.	TRBV6-1	TRBJ2-3	CASSRDRVGTDTQYF	TGTGCCAGCAGCCGCGACAGGGTTGGCACAGATACGCAGTATTTT
.	.	TRBV10-3	TRBJ2-1	CAISDTALTSTYNEQFF	TGTGCCATCAGTGACACGGCTCTAACGTCAACCTACAATGAGCAGTTCTTC
.	.	TRBV12-3/TRBV12-4	TRBJ1-5	CASTTTREGQPQHF	TGTGCCAGCACTACGACTAGGGAGGGTCAGCCCCAGCATTTT
TRBD1	many	TRBV6-1	TRBJ1-2	CASSPMGTGQGMNYGYTF	TGTGCCAGCAGCCCAATGGGGACAGGACAGGGCATGAACTATGGCTACACCTTC
.	many	TRBV24-1	TRBJ2-1	CATSVPPDHNEQFF	TGTGCCACCAGTGTTCCCCCGGACCACAATGAGCAGTTCTTC
TRBD2	.	TRBV7-9	TRBJ2-3	CASSRIAGGSTDTQYF	TGTGCCAGCAGCCGGATAGCGGGAGGATCCACAGATACGCAGTATTTT
TRBD2	few	TRBV20-1	TRBJ2-1	CSARDRDSGRLEQFF	TGCAGTGCTAGAGATCGAGACAGCGGGAGGCTTGAGCAGTTCTTC
TRBD2	few	TRBV4-3	TRBJ2-5	CASSQGPASGQETQYF	TGCGCCAGCAGCCAAGGCCCGGCTAGCGGCCAAGAGACCCAGTACTTC
TRBD2	many	TRBV11-2	TRBJ2-3	CASSLTSGTLTDTQYF	TGTGCCAGCAGCTTAACTAGCGGGACTCTCACAGATACGCAGTATTTT
.	.	TRBV20-1	TRBJ2-3	CSARNVGGTAQDTQYF	TGCAGTGCTAGAAACGTTGGCGGGACAGCGCAAGATACGCAGTATTTT
TRBD1	few	TRBV6-5	TRBJ2-5	CASRGDRGTPEYF	TGTGCCAGCAGAGGGGACAGGGGGACACCCGAGTACTTC
TRBD1	.	TRBV18	TRBJ2-3	CASSPPTGLDTQYF	TGTGCCAGCTCACCACCGACAGGGTTAGATACGCAGTATTTT
.	few	TRBV6-2/TRBV6-3	TRBJ2-7	CASRWTDYEQYF	TGTGCCAGCAGATGGACAGACTACGAGCAGTACTTC
TRBD2	few	TRBV11-2	TRBJ2-2	CASSYSTGQRGTGELFF	TGTGCCAGCAGCTATTCTACGGGCCAGCGGGGCACCGGGGAGCTGTTTTTT
.	.	TRBV5-6	TRBJ2-1	CASSLVPGTGALNEQFF	TGTGCCAGCAGCTTGGTACCCGGGACTGGGGCCTTAAATGAGCAGTTCTTC
.	few	TRBV14	TRBJ1-2	CASSQDVRGYAGYTF	TGTGCCAGCAGCCAAGATGTAAGAGGGTATGCTGGCTACACCTTC
TRBD2	many	TRBV4-2	TRBJ2-7	CASSQGAASGTGQYF	TGTGCCAGCAGCCAAGGTGCGGCTAGCGGGACGGGGCAGTACTTC
.	.	TRBV12-3/TRBV12-4	TRBJ2-1	CASSPAAGYNEQFF	TGTGCCAGCAGTCCCGCGGCGGGGTACAATGAGCAGTTCTTC
.	few	TRBV6-5	TRBJ2-3	CASSYGQLRTDTQYF	TGTGCCAGCAGTTACGGACAGCTCCGCACAGATACGCAGTATTTT
.	few	TRBV29-1	TRBJ2-1	CSVSSNEQFF	TGCAGCGTCTCTAGCAATGAGCAGTTCTTC
.	.	TRBV7-9	TRBJ1-1	CASSGGTVEAFF	TGTGCCAGCAGCGGAGGGACTGTTGAAGCTTTCTTT
.	.	TRBV7-3	TRBJ2-1	CASSLILPSEQFF	TGTGCCAGCAGCTTAATACTCCCTTCTGAGCAGTTCTTC
TRBD2	many	TRBV28	TRBJ2-7	CASSLAGGKYEQYF	TGTGCCAGCAGTTTGGCGGGAGGAAAGTACGAGCAGTACTTC
.	many	TRBV30	TRBJ2-7	CAWKKGPSSYEQYF	TGTGCCTGGAAGAAGGGCCCTAGCTCCTACGAGCAGTACTTC
TRBD2	.	TRBV27	TRBJ2-7	CASSSLAVTYEQYF	TGTGCCAGCAGCTCGCTAGCGGTAACCTACGAGCAGTACTTC
.	.	TRBV7-2	TRBJ1-2	CASSTLGGSYGYTF	TGTGCCAGCAGCACCCTGGGGGGGTCCTATGGCTACACCTTC
TRBD2	many	TRBV6-2/TRBV6-3	TRBJ2-7	CASLREASYEQYF	TGTGCCAGCCTCCGGGAGGCCTCCTACGAGCAGTACTTC
.	few	TRBV19	TRBJ2-7	CASSIGSPYEQYF	TGTGCCAGTAGTATTGGCAGTCCCTACGAGCAGTACTTC
.	few	TRBV5-4	TRBJ2-7	CASSFDRSEQYF	TGTGCCAGCAGCTTCGACAGAAGCGAGCAGTACTTC
TRBD1	.	TRBV4-3	TRBJ2-3	CASSQEITAGTGVTDTQYF	TGCGCCAGCAGCCAAGAAATTACAGCCGGGACAGGGGTCACAGATACGCAGTATTTT